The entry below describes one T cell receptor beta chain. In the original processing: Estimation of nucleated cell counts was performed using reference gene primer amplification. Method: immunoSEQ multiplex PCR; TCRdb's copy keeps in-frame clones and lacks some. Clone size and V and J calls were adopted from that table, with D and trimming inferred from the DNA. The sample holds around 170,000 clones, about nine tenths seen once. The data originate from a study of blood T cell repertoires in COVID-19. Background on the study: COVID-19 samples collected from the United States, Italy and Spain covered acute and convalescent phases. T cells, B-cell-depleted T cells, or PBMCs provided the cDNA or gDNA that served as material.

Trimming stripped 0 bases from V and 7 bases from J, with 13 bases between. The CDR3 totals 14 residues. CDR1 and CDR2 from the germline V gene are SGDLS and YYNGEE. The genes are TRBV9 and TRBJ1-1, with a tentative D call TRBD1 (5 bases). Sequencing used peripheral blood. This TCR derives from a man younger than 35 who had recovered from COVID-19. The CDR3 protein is CASSVAGGWGEAFF. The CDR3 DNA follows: TGTGCCAGCAGCGTAGCGGGGGGATGGGGTGAAGCTTTCTTT.